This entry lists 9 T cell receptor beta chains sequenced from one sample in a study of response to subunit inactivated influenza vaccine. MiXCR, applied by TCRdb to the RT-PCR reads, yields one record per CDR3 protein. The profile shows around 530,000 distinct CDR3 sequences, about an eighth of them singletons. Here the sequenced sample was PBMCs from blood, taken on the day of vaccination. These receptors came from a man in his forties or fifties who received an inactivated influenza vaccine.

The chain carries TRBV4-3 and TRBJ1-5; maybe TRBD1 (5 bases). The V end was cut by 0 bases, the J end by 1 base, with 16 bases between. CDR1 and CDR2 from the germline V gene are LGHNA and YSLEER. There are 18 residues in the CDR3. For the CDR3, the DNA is TGCGCCAGCAGCCAAGATCCCCAGGGCCTAGGGAGCAATCAGCCCCAGCATTTT. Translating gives CASSQDPQGLGSNQPQHF.

The CDR3 is CAIGDGQNTEAFF. The CDR3 nucleotides are TGTGCCATCGGGGACGGTCAGAACACTGAAGCTTTCTTT. This chain connects TRBV10-3 to TRBJ1-1, with D maybe TRBD1 (5 bases). The CDR3 sequence is 13 residues long. Germline V gives CDR1 ENHRY, CDR2 SYGVKD. V lost 8 bases to trimming and J lost 1 base, with 11 bases between them.

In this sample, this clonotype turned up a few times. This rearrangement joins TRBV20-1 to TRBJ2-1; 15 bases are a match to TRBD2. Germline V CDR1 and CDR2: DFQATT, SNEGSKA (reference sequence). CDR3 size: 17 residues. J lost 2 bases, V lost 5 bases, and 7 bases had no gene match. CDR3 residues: CSAQGLAGGRTYNEQFF. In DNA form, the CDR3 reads TGCAGTGCTCAAGGACTAGCGGGGGGGCGAACCTACAATGAGCAGTTCTTC.

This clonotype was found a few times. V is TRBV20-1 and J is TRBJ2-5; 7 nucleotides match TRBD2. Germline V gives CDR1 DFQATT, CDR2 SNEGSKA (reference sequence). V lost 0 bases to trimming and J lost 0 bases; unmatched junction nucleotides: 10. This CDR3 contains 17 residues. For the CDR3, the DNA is TGCAGTGCTAGAGATGGAGGGAGGGGAAGGTACCAAGAGACCCAGTACTTC. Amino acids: CSARDGGRGRYQETQYF.

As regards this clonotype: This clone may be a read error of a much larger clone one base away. The CDR3 here is CASSFGTITDTQYF. DNA of the CDR3: TGTGCCAGCAGTTTCGGGACTATAACAGATACGCAGTATTTT. This sequence joins TRBV27 and TRBJ2-3; 7 bases line up with TRBD2. This CDR3 has 14 amino acids. CDR1 is MNHEY, CDR2 SMNVEV, per germline (reference sequence). J lost 3 bases, V lost 3 bases, and 3 bases had no gene match.

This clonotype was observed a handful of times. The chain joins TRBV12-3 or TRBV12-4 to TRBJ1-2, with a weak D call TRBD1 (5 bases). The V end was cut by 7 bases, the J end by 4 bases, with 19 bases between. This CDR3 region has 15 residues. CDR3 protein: CASIPSGRAGYGYTF. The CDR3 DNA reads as TGTGCCAGCATTCCGTCGGGCAGGGCGGGCTATGGCTACACCTTC.

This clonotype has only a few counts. The DNA for the CDR3 is TGTGCCAGCAGCCAAGGACTAGCCGAGCACACCGGGGAGCTGTTTTTT. Residues: CASSQGLAEHTGELFF. The chain joins TRBV4-2 to TRBJ2-2; 7 positions match TRBD2. The J segment lost 3 bases and the V segment lost 1 base, leaving 5 bases of the junction unmatched. The V gene's germline CDR1 is LGHNA and CDR2 YNFKEQ. The CDR3 has 16 residues.

The CDR3 DNA reads as TGTGCCATCAGTGAAGGGGGTGGTCAGCCCCAGCATTTT. It yields the protein CAISEGGGQPQHF. This chain uses TRBV10-3 with TRBJ1-5; perhaps TRBD1 as D (6 bases). V lost 3 bases to trimming and J lost 6 bases, with 9 bases between them. CDR3 length: 13 residues. The germline V gene encodes CDR1 ENHRY and CDR2 SYGVKD.

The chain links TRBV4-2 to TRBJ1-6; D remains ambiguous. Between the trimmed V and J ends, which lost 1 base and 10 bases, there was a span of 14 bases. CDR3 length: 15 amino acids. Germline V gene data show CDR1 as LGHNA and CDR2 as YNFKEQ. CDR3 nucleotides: TGTGCCAGCAGCCAAGTTAAGGGTACCAGGTCACCCCTCCACTTT. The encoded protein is CASSQVKGTRSPLHF.